This T cell receptor (beta chain) was sequenced in a study of T cell responses to AZD1222 COVID-19 vaccine. Findings of the study overall: Spike-spanning, vaccine-associated CD4 TCRs were dominant at 160-218 and 743-854. Researchers took repertoire samples only after the peak T cell response had come. It should be noted that donors were predominantly white British and more often female, and clonal diversity was possibly underestimated. Once two AZD1222 doses were given, Spike-specific TCR breadth and depth went up.

Note on this clone: No antigen is known for it.

Method: immunoSEQ multiplex PCR; TCRdb's copy keeps in-frame clones and lacks some. The sample yields around 180,000 clones, 85% to 90% seen once. CDR3 size: 18 residues. The V segment lost 2 bases and the J segment 2 bases; nucleotides outside the gene matches: 11. Germline V gene lookup returns CDR1 SGHRS and CDR2 YFSETQ. This rearrangement joins TRBV5-1 to TRBJ2-1, with TRBD2 identical over 9 bases. The TCR sequence derives from an adult who received the AZD1222 COVID-19 vaccine. Sequences were derived from peripheral blood, sampled 28 days after the second AZD1222 dose. The CDR3 DNA follows: TGCGCCAGCAGCTTTGGGGGGGGCTGGACTAGCGCCTACAATGAGCAGTTCTTC. Translation gives CASSFGGGWTSAYNEQFF.